This T cell receptor (beta chain) was profiled in a study of blood T cell repertoires in COVID-19. In the study overall: The origin of the acute and convalescent COVID-19 samples was the United States, Italy and Spain. PBMCs, B-cell-depleted T cells, or T cells were the source of the cDNA or gDNA that made up the material.

Original methodology: Amplification from reference gene primers served as the basis for estimated nucleated cell counts. Method: immunoSEQ multiplex PCR; TCRdb's copy keeps in-frame clones and lacks some. The DNA gave D and trimming, while V, J and clone size come from that table. The profile shows more than 110,000 clones, less than 80% of them singletons. The CDR3 length is 21 residues. Germline CDR1 MDHEN, CDR2 SYDVKM. Trimming removed 2 bases from V and 0 bases from J; junction bases left unmatched: 17. Sample: peripheral blood. This receptor was obtained from a man aged 55 to 70 with acute or convalescent COVID-19. This rearrangement joins TRBV28 to TRBJ2-1, with 9 nucleotides matching TRBD2. In DNA, the CDR3 is TGTGCCAGCAGTTTAATTTTCCCGGCTAGCGGGAAAGAAAACTCCTACAATGAGCAGTTCTTC. Translating it yields CASSLIFPASGKENSYNEQFF.